One and the same sample provided the 10 T cell receptor beta chains below, sequenced in a study of identical twins. TCRdb reprocessed the 5' RACE reads via MiXCR and lists one record per CDR3 protein. The data show around 240,000 distinct CDR3 sequences, approximately 10% seen once. Specimen: memory T cells sorted from blood. The receptors stem from a man aged 45-65 years in good health.

This clonotype was found many times. The chain joins TRBV6-2 or TRBV6-3 to TRBJ1-5, with 8 positions matching TRBD1. Germline CDR1 is MNHEY and CDR2 is SVGEGT. V lost 1 base, J lost 4 bases, and 6 bases stayed unmatched. CDR3 length: 16 amino acids. The CDR3 DNA reads as TGTGCCAGCAGTTACTTCCGGACAGGGAGTAATCAGCCCCAGCATTTT. Encoded protein: CASSYFRTGSNQPQHF.

This clonotype appeared many times. This chain joins TRBV12-3 or TRBV12-4 and TRBJ2-7, with 8 bases identical to TRBD2. The CDR3 has 14 amino acids. The trim removed 3 bases at V and 2 bases at J, leaving 3 bases unmatched. This CDR3 reads CASSFTGGAYEQYF. CDR3 DNA: TGTGCCAGCAGTTTCACGGGAGGGGCCTACGAGCAGTACTTC.

The rearrangement joins TRBV2 to TRBJ2-1; no reliable D call. This CDR3 comprises 12 residues. Germline V CDR1 and CDR2: SNHLY, FYNNEI. The ends were cut back, 7 bases at V and 2 bases at J, with 6 bases in the middle. The CDR3 spells CASILTYNEQFF. The CDR3 DNA reads as TGTGCCAGCATTCTGACCTACAATGAGCAGTTCTTC.

The V and J genes are TRBV4-2 and TRBJ1-5; D not resolved. Looked up from germline, CDR1 is LGHNA and CDR2 is YNFKEQ. The CDR3 consists of 13 residues. Trimming removed 1 base from V and 4 bases from J, with 5 bases in between. The CDR3 region is CASSQGTNQPQHF. In DNA, the CDR3 is TGTGCCAGCAGCCAAGGGACTAATCAGCCCCAGCATTTT.

The rearrangement joins TRBV5-6 to TRBJ1-1; D uncertain. This CDR3 region has 15 residues. Germline lookup yields CDR1 SGHDT and CDR2 YYEEEE. With 4 bases removed from V and 0 bases from J, the gap between germline ends came to 13 bases. The CDR3 reads CASSTAAGMNTEAFF. CDR3 DNA sequence: TGTGCCAGCAGCACAGCTGCGGGTATGAACACTGAAGCTTTCTTT.

In its sample, this clonotype was seen a few times. This chain uses TRBV3-1 with TRBJ1-3; D uncertain. Germline-derived CDR1 and CDR2 are LGHDT and YNNKEL (reference sequence). V was pared by 2 bases and J by 4 bases, with 6 bases between. The length of the CDR3 is 13 residues. The CDR3 region is CASSQIQGNTIYF. The CDR3 DNA reads TGTGCCAGCAGCCAAATACAGGGAAACACCATATATTTT.

This clonotype has at least ten counts. The J gene is TRBJ1-1, the V gene TRBV15; the D is unclear. Germline loops: CDR1 LNHNV, CDR2 YYDKDF (reference sequence). The CDR3 covers 14 residues. The ends were cut back, 5 bases at V and 1 base at J, with 11 bases in the middle. The CDR3 DNA sequence: TGTGCCACCAGCGCGGTGCGGAGGAACACTGAAGCTTTCTTT. Translated: CATSAVRRNTEAFF.

This clonotype was seen ten or more times. The V call is TRBV12-3 or TRBV12-4, the J call TRBJ2-5; D is possibly TRBD1 (6 bases). CDR3 length equals 12 residues. Trimming cost V 5 bases and J 6 bases, with 10 bases left between them. In DNA form, the CDR3 reads TGTGCCAGCAGTCCCGACAGGAAGACCCAGTACTTC. This codes for CASSPDRKTQYF.

This clonotype was seen ten or more times. This chain joins TRBV4-1 and TRBJ1-2, with D unclear. The ends were cut back, 3 bases at V and 7 bases at J, with 12 bases in the middle. Germline V CDR1 and CDR2: MGHRA, YSYEKL. This CDR3 comprises 13 residues. The CDR3 DNA is TGCGCCAGCAGCCAGCGGACCTCGGGTGGCTACACCTTC. Translation gives CASSQRTSGGYTF.

This clonotype was counted many times. The chain links TRBV10-3 to TRBJ1-5, with D maybe TRBD1 (5 bases). The ends were cut back, 6 bases at V and 0 bases at J, with 12 bases in the middle. The CDR3 extends over 15 amino acids. The germline V gene has CDR1 ENHRY and CDR2 SYGVKD. The CDR3 is CAIREGQGSNQPQHF. The CDR3 nucleotides are TGTGCCATCAGGGAAGGGCAGGGTAGCAATCAGCCCCAGCATTTT.